The 27 T cell receptor beta chains listed next were all sequenced from one sample in a study of molecular identifiers for immune sequencing clone quantification. TCRdb re-called the PCR reads with MiXCR, one entry per CDR3 protein. The table includes about 630,000 distinct CDR3 sequences, around 25% detected once. The sample comprised naive CD8+ T cells from blood, with Jurkat cell RNA spiked in. Subset meaning: FACS-sorted CD8+CD4-CCR7+CD45RA+ naive T cells. The receptor source for this set is a human donor in good health. Some libraries in this study had Jurkat cell RNA spiked in.

The rearrangement joins TRBV5-6 to TRBJ1-3, with D unclear. Trimming removed 3 bases at V and 3 bases at J, with 7 bases between. Germline CDR1 is SGHDT and CDR2 is YYEEEE. The CDR3 extends over 13 amino acids. DNA of the CDR3: TGTGCCAGCAGCTCGGCCGGTGGAAACACCATATATTTT. Its protein product is CASSSAGGNTIYF.

Worth noting for this clonotype: A much larger clone differs by one base, so this may be a read error. CDR3 sequence reads: CSARETGYNSPPHF. CDR3 bases: TGCAGTGCTAGGGAGACAGGGTATAATTCACCCCCCCACTTT. The chain joins TRBV20-1 to TRBJ1-6, with 7 positions matching TRBD1. This CDR3 is built from 14 residues. Germline V gene lookup returns CDR1 DFQATT and CDR2 SNEGSKA (reference sequence).

This clonotype was seen repeatedly, ten times or more. This chain connects TRBV11-2 to TRBJ1-1; 7 positions match TRBD1. This CDR3 contains 15 residues. V lost 0 bases, J lost 0 bases, and 1 base stayed unmatched. Germline values: CDR1 SGHAT, CDR2 FQNNGV. The chain's CDR3 is CASSLEDRMNTEAFF. Written as DNA, the CDR3 is TGTGCCAGCAGCTTAGAGGACAGGATGAACACTGAAGCTTTCTTT.

The CDR3 bases are TGTGCCAGCAGCTACCCGGACAGGGAGGTATACGAGCAGTACTTC. This gives the protein CASSYPDREVYEQYF. The chain combines TRBV7-9 with TRBJ2-7; 8 nucleotides match TRBD1. CDR1 and CDR2 (germline): SEHNR, FQNEAQ (reference sequence). The CDR3 length is 15 residues. V trimming: 4 bases; J trimming: 4 bases; junction bases outside the gene matches: 9.

Remarks on this clonotype: This CDR3 is missing its conserved last phenylalanine or tryptophan, likely due to a read error. This chain connects TRBV30 to TRBJ2-5; TRBD2 matches at 7 bases. Germline-derived CDR1 and CDR2 are GTSNPN and SVGIG (reference sequence). CDR3 length: 16 residues. Unmatched junction bases numbered 8, after V lost 0 bases and J lost 1 base. DNA of the CDR3: TGTGCCTGGAGTGTACGTGGCGGGGGTCCCCAAGAGACCCAGTACTCC. Residues: CAWSVRGGGPQETQYS.

A word on this clonotype: A much more abundant neighbour one base away suggests this may be a read error. V is TRBV5-6 and J is TRBJ2-6; D possibly corresponds to TRBD1 (6 bases). This CDR3 comprises 17 residues. Germline V lookup: CDR1 SGHDT, CDR2 YYEEEE. The V and J ends lost 4 bases and 2 bases respectively, with 16 bases between them. CDR3 nucleotide sequence: TGTGCCAGCAGCCGTGACAGGAGTCTCCCTGGGGCCAACGTCCTGACTTTC. Its translation is CASSRDRSLPGANVLTF.

This clonotype was detected many times. The chain couples TRBV7-9 to TRBJ1-1; D gene ambiguous. The germline gives CDR1 SEHNR, CDR2 FQNEAQ (reference sequence). V shed 1 base and J shed 4 bases, with 13 bases lying between them. The CDR3 runs 15 residues. CDR3 loop: CASSLVTGWSTEAFF. The CDR3 nucleotides are TGTGCCAGCAGCTTAGTGACGGGATGGAGCACTGAAGCTTTCTTT.

This clonotype was detected only a few times. J is TRBJ2-7 and V is TRBV10-2, with TRBD1 matching over 7 bases. Germline CDR1 reads WSHSY; CDR2 reads SAAADI. The CDR3 runs to 14 residues. V was pared by 4 bases and J by 6 bases, with 9 bases of the junction left unmatched. The CDR3 loop is CASSAGQVLPEQYF. In DNA, the CDR3 is TGCGCCAGCAGTGCAGGACAGGTACTCCCCGAGCAGTACTTC.

This clonotype was counted between two and nine times. V and J are TRBV19 and TRBJ2-1; 12 bases agree with TRBD2. The CDR3 loop spans 17 amino acids. With 3 bases clipped from V and 1 base from J, the junction kept 4 bases outside the gene matches. Germline values: CDR1 LNHDA, CDR2 SQIVND (reference sequence). CDR3 protein: CASSMTSGSMSYNEQFF. CDR3 in DNA: TGTGCCAGTAGTATGACTAGCGGGAGTATGTCCTACAATGAGCAGTTCTTC.

A remark on this clonotype: At one end, the junction sequence differs from germline, possibly due to a read error. In DNA form, the CDR3 reads TGCAGCGCTGAACGTCGGGGCTCCAGCACAGATACGCAGTATTTT. Its translation is CSAERRGSSTDTQYF. This chain links TRBV29-1 with TRBJ2-3, with D perhaps being TRBD1 or TRBD2 (5 bases each). Per germline, CDR1 SQVTM and CDR2 ANQGSEA. This CDR3 is built from 15 residues.

Concerning this clonotype: This sequence may be a read error, since a much larger clone differs from it by one base. This chain connects TRBV3-1 to TRBJ1-1; D not resolved. The CDR3 length is 16 residues. Germline values: CDR1 LGHDT, CDR2 YNNKEL (reference sequence). V shed 4 bases and J shed 1 base, with 16 bases lying between them. The CDR3 loop is CASSPFGEGRNTEAFF. The CDR3 nucleotides are TGTGCCAGCAGCCCGTTCGGAGAGGGCCGGAACACTGAAGCTTTCTTT.

To note about this clonotype: A read error may account for a junction end that differs from germline. This chain links TRBV19 with TRBJ2-1; 7 bases fit TRBD1. Germline CDR1 reads LNHDA; CDR2 reads SQIVND (reference sequence). This CDR3 is built from 14 residues. CDR3 residues: CASSPWGQYNEQSF. The CDR3 nucleotides read TGTGCCAGTAGTCCCTGGGGACAGTACAATGAGCAGTCCTTC.

The chain joins TRBV12-3 or TRBV12-4 to TRBJ1-2; maybe TRBD1 (6 bases). The germline V and J ends were trimmed by 10 bases and 7 bases, with 13 bases remaining between them. The CDR3 has 11 amino acids. CDR3 in amino acids: CANRDIRGYTF. DNA for the CDR3: TGTGCCAACCGGGACATACGTGGCTACACCTTC.

The sample holds many counts of this clonotype. The V and J genes are TRBV29-1 and TRBJ2-5; tentatively, D is TRBD1 (5 bases). Germline V gene lookup returns CDR1 SQVTM and CDR2 ANQGSEA. The CDR3 consists of 13 residues. V was trimmed by 4 bases and J by 5 bases, leaving 14 bases between them. CDR3 DNA: TGCAGCGTTGGACAGTTGGTAATGGAGACCCAGTACTTC. Encoded protein: CSVGQLVMETQYF.

This clonotype was seen at least ten times. J is TRBJ2-7 and V is TRBV25-1; D might be TRBD1 (6 bases). V was cut by 1 base and J by 5 bases, with 12 bases left in between. The germline gives CDR1 MGHDK, CDR2 SYGVNS. CDR3 length equals 14 residues. CDR3 coding DNA: TGTGCCAGCAGTGAATGGCACAGGGCTCACGAGCAGTACTTC. It codes for CASSEWHRAHEQYF.

This chain uses TRBV2 with TRBJ2-7; D uncertain. The CDR3 totals 15 residues. Germline V gene sequence: CDR1 SNHLY, CDR2 FYNNEI. V was cut by 3 bases and J by 0 bases, with 12 bases left in between. CDR3 sequence (DNA): TGTGCCAGCAGTGAGGTTTGGTGGAACTCCTACGAGCAGTACTTC. This gives the protein CASSEVWWNSYEQYF. The entire variable domain, with the rest obtained from reference TRBV2 and TRBJ2-7, is as follows: EPEVTQTPSHQVTQMGQEVILRCVPISNHLYFYWYRQILGQKVEFLVSFYNNEISEKSEIFDDQFSVERPDGSNFTLKIRSTKLEDSAMYFCASSEVWWNSYEQYFGPGTRLTVT.

V usage is TRBV20-1 and J usage is TRBJ1-1; D may be TRBD1 (6 bases). CDR1 DFQATT and CDR2 SNEGSKA come from the germline V gene (reference sequence). This CDR3 is built from 14 residues. The V gene lost 5 bases and the J gene lost 4 bases, with 17 bases spanning the gap. Here the CDR3 reads CSAPRQEWGTEAFF. The CDR3 DNA reads as TGCAGTGCTCCCAGACAGGAATGGGGCACTGAAGCTTTCTTT.

This clonotype was recorded a few times. This chain uses TRBV27 with TRBJ2-6; 9 bases line up with TRBD2. The V and J ends lost 8 bases and 2 bases, in that order; junction bases with no gene match: 4. This CDR3 comprises 15 residues. CDR1 is MNHEY, CDR2 SMNVEV, per germline (reference sequence). DNA for the CDR3: TGTGCCAGCGGGGCGGGAGGGCCTGGGGCCAACGTCCTGACTTTC. Protein sequence: CASGAGGPGANVLTF.

J is TRBJ2-1 and V is TRBV2; D is perhaps TRBD1 or TRBD2 (5 bases each). Trimming took 7 bases from V and 3 from J, leaving 16 bases between them. The CDR3 is 15 residues long. Germline CDR1 and CDR2: SNHLY and FYNNEI. The CDR3 nucleotides are TGTGCCAGCACCGAGGGGCAGGGCTACTACAATGAGCAGTTCTTC. It yields the protein CASTEGQGYYNEQFF.

Comment on this clonotype: Possible read error: a much larger clone is one base away. The chain combines TRBV4-3 with TRBJ2-1, with D tentatively TRBD2 (5 bases). The CDR3 runs to 13 residues. Germline V gene data show CDR1 as LGHNA and CDR2 as YSLEER. This CDR3 reads CASSQDLAHEQLF. The CDR3 DNA follows: TGCGCCAGCAGCCAAGATCTAGCCCATGAGCAGCTCTTC.

Many counts were recorded for this clonotype. This chain connects TRBV19 to TRBJ2-2, with unresolved D. The CDR3 runs to 11 residues. With 10 bases removed from V and 1 base from J, the gap between germline ends came to 4 bases. Germline CDR1 is LNHDA and CDR2 is SQIVND (reference sequence). The CDR3 region has the DNA TGTGCCACCCAGAACACCGGGGAGCTGTTTTTT. It yields the protein CATQNTGELFF.

The table lists this clonotype with many counts. V is TRBV29-1 and J is TRBJ1-1, with TRBD1 matching 7 bases. CDR1 SQVTM and CDR2 ANQGSEA come from the germline V gene. CDR3 size: 13 residues. V lost 3 bases, J lost 4 bases, and 5 bases stayed unmatched. CDR3: CSVDLGTVTEAFF. In nucleotides, the CDR3 is TGCAGCGTTGATTTAGGGACAGTCACTGAAGCTTTCTTT.

This clonotype was observed many times. The rearrangement uses TRBV15 and TRBJ2-3; 7 bases are shared with TRBD2. The CDR3 extends over 14 amino acids. The trim removed 8 bases at V and 3 bases at J, leaving 8 bases unmatched. In germline, CDR1 is LNHNV, CDR2 YYDKDF (reference sequence). CDR3 DNA sequence: TGTGCCACCGGGCGGGAGCGGGTTACAGATACGCAGTATTTT. Protein: CATGRERVTDTQYF.

To note about this clonotype: It may be a read error: a sequence one base away is much more abundant. This rearrangement joins TRBV28 to TRBJ2-1; 8 bases map to TRBD2. With the DNA end fitting TRBJ2-7 better, the J assignment may be wrong. Looked up from germline, CDR1 is MDHEN and CDR2 is SYDVKM. The CDR3 contains 16 residues. The CDR3 reads CASSSIVTSGHNEQYF. Here the CDR3 DNA reads TGTGCCAGCAGCTCCATCGTAACTAGCGGCCACAATGAGCAGTACTTC.

This clonotype has just a few counts. The chain carries TRBV30 and TRBJ2-3, with 9 positions matching TRBD1. Per the germline V gene, CDR1 is GTSNPN and CDR2 is SVGIG (reference sequence). Losses at the gene ends were 4 bases for V and 6 bases for J; bases not matched to a gene: 11. The CDR3 runs to 15 residues. Here the CDR3 reads CAWNPTGQGFDTQYF. CDR3 nucleotides: TGTGCCTGGAATCCGACGGGACAGGGTTTCGATACGCAGTATTTT.

This clonotype was seen repeatedly, ten times or more. The chain has TRBV20-1 and TRBJ2-3; 10 nucleotides match TRBD2. The CDR3 has 15 residues. V gave up 3 bases and J gave up 3 bases; unmatched junction bases: 6. Germline CDR1 reads DFQATT; CDR2 reads SNEGSKA (reference sequence). The CDR3 is CSASSGTSVTDTQYF. Written as DNA, the CDR3 is TGCAGTGCTAGTAGCGGGACTAGCGTAACAGATACGCAGTATTTT.

This clonotype was observed at least ten times. This rearrangement joins TRBV29-1 to TRBJ2-5; the D is unclear. The CDR3 has 13 residues. V lost 3 bases, J lost 1 base, and 9 bases lay in between. Germline values: CDR1 SQVTM, CDR2 ANQGSEA. Written as DNA, the CDR3 is TGCAGCGTTGACATAGATCGCCAAGAGACCCAGTACTTC. This sequence encodes CSVDIDRQETQYF.